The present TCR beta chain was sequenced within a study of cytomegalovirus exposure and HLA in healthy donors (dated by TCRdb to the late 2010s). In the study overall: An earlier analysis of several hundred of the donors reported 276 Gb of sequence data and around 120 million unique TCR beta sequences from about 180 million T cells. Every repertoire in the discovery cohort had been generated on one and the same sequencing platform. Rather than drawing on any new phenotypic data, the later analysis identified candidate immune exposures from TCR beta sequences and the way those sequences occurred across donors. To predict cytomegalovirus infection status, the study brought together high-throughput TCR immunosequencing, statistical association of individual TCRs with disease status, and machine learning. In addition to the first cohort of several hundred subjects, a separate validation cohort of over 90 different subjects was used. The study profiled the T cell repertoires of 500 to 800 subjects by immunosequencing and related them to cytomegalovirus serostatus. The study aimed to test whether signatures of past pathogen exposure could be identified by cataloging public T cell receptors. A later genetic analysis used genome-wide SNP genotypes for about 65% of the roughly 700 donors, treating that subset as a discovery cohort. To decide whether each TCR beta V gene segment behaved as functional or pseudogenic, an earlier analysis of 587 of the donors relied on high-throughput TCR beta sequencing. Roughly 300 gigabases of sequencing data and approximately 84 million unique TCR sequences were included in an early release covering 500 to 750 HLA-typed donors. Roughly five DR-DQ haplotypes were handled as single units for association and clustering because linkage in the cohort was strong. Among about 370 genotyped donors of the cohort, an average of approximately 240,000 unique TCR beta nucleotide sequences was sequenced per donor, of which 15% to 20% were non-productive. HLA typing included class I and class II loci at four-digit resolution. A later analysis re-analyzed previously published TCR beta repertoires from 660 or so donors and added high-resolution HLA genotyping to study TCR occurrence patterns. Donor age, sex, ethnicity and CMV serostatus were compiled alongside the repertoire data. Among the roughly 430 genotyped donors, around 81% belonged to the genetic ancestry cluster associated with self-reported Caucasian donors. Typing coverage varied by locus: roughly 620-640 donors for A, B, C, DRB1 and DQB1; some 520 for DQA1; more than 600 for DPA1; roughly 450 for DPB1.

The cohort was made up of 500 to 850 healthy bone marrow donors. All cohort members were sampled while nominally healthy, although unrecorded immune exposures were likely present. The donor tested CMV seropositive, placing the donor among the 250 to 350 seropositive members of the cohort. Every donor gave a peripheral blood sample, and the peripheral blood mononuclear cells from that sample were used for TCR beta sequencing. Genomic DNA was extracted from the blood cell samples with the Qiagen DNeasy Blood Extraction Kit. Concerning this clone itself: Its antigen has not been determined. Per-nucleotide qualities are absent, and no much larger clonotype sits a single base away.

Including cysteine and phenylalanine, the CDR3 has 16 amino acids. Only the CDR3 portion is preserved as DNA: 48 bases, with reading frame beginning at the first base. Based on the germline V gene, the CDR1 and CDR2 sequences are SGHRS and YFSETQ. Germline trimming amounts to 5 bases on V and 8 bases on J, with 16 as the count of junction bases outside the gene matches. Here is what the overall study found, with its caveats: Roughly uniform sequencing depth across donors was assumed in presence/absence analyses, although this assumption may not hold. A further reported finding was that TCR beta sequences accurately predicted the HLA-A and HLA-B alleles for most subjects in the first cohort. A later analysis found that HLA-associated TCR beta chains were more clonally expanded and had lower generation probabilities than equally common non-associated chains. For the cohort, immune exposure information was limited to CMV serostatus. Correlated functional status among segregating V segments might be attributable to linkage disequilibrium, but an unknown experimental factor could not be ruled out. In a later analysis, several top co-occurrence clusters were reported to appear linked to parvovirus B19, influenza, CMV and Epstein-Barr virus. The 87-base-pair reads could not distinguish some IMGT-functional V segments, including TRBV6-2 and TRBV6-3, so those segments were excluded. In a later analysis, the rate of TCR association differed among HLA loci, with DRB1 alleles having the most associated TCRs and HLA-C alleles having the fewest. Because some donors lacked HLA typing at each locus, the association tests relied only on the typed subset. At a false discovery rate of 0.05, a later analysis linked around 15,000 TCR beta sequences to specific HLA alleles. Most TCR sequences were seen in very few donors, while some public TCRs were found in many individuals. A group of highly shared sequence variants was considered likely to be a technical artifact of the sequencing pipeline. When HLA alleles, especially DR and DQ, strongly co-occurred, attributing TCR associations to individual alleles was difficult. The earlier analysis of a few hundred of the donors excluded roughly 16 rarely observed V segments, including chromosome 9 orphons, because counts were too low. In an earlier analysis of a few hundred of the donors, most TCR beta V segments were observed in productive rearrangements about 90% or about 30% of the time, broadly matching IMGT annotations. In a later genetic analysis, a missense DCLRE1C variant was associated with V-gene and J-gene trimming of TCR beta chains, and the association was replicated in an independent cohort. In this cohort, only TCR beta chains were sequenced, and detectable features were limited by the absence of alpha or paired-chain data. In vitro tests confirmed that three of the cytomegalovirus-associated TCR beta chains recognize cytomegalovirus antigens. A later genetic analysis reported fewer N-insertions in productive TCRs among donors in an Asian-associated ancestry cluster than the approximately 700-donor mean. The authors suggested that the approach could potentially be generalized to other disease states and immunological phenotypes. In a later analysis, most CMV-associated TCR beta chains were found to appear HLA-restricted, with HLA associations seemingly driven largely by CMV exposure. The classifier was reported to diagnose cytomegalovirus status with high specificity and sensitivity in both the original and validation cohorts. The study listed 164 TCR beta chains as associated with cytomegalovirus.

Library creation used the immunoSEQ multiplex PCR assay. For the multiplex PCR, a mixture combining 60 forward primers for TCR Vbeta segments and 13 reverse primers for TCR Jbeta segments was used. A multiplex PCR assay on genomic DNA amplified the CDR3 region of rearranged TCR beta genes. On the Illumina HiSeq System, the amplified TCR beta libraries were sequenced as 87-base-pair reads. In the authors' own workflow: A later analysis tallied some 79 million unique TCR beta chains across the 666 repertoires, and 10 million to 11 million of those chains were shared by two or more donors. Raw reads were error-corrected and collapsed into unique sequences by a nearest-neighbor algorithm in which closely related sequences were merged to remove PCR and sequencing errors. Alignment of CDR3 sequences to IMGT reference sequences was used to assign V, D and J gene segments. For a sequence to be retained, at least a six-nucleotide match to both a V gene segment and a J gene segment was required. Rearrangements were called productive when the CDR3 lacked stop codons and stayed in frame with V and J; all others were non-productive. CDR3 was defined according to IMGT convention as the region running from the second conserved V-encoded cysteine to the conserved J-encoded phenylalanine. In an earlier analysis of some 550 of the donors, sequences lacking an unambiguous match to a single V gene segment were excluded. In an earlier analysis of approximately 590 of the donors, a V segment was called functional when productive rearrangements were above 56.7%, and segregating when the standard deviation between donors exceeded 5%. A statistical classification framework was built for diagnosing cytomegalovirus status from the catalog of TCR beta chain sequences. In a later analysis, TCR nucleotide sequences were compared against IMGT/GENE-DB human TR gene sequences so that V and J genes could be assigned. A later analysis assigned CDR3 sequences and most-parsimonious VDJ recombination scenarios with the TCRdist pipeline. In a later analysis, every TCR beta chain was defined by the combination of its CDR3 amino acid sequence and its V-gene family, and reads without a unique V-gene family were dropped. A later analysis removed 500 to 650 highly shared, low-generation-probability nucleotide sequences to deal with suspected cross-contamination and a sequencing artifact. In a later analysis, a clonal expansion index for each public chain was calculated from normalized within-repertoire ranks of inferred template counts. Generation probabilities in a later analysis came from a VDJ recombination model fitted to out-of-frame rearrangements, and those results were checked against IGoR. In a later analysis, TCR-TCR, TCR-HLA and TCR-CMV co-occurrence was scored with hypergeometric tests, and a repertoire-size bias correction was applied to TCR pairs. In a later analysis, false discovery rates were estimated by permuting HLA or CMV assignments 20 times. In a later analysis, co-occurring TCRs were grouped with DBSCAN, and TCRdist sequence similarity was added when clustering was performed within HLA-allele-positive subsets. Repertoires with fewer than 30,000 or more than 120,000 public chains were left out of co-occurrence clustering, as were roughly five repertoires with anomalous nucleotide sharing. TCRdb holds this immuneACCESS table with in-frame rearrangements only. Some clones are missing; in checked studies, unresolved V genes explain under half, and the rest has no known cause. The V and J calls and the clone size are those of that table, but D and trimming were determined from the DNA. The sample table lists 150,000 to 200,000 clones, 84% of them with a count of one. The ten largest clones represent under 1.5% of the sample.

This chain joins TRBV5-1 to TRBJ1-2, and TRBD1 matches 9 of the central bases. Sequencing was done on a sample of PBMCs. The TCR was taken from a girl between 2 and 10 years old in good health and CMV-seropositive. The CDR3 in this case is CASRRGEPGQGGGYTF. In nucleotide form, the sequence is TGCGCCAGCAGGCGGGGAGAACCGGGACAGGGAGGGGGCTACACCTTC. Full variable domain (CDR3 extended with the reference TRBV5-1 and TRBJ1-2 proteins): KAGVTQTPRYLIKTRGQQVTLSCSPISGHRSVSWYQQTPGQGLQFLFEYFSETQRNKGNFPGRFSGRQFSNSRSEMNVSTLELGDSALYLCASRRGEPGQGGGYTFGSGTRLTVV.